Listed here are 27 T cell receptor beta chains from one sample, sequenced in a study of regulatory T cells in long-lasting Graves disease. Time point of the sample: newly diagnosed GD, antithyroid drugs for less than 3 months. Preparation of the TCR library used RNA extracted from PBMCs. Building of the TCR beta libraries involved iRepertoire HTBI primers and Arm-PCR of CDR3 regions. One entry per CDR3 protein, called by TCRdb with MiXCR from the multiplex PCR reads. The data hold 400,000 to 450,000 distinct CDR3 sequences, with 14% to 15% observed a single time. This sample was also put to use in a study of T cells in Graves' hyperthyroidism and ophthalmopathy.

This sample comprised peripheral blood mononuclear cells (PBMCs), obtained at new diagnosis, from a patient treated with antithyroid drugs. These receptors were collected from a woman younger than 45 with Graves disease.

This clonotype was seen more than once but under ten times. CDR3 residues: CASSPYDGELFF. The CDR3 coding sequence is TGTGCCAGCAGCCCTTATGACGGGGAGCTGTTTTTT. The chain uses TRBV5-4 and TRBJ2-2; D remains ambiguous. Trimming pared 4 bases from V and 7 bases from J, leaving 8 bases between. CDR3 size: 12 residues. CDR1 and CDR2 (germline): SGHNT, YYREEE (reference sequence).

This rearrangement joins TRBV18 to TRBJ2-1; D gene unclear. Trimming stripped 2 bases from V and 4 bases from J, with 6 bases between. Germline-derived CDR1 and CDR2 are KGHSH and LQKENI. CDR3 length: 13 amino acids. The CDR3 loop reads CASSPGVYNEQFF. In DNA form, the CDR3 reads TGTGCCAGCTCACCAGGGGTTTACAATGAGCAGTTCTTC.

Here the CDR3 reads CAWKWGYSYNEQFF. CDR3 bases: TGTGCCTGGAAGTGGGGCTACTCCTACAATGAGCAGTTCTTC. This sequence joins TRBV30 and TRBJ2-1; possible D gene TRBD1, 5 bases. The V and J ends lost 4 bases and 0 bases respectively, with 10 bases between them. The CDR3 loop spans 14 amino acids. Germline V CDR1 and CDR2: GTSNPN, SVGIG (reference sequence).

This clonotype was counted only a few times. CDR3 protein: CSVLPPNTEAFF. The CDR3 DNA sequence: TGCAGCGTGCTCCCCCCGAACACTGAAGCTTTCTTT. The chain recombines TRBV20-1 with TRBJ1-1; no definite D call. The length of the CDR3 is 12 residues. Germline CDR1 and CDR2: DFQATT and SNEGSKA (reference sequence).

There are many counts of this clonotype. V usage is TRBV13 and J usage is TRBJ2-6, with D maybe TRBD2 (5 bases). Germline V lookup: CDR1 PRHDT, CDR2 FYEKMQ (reference sequence). This CDR3 comprises 15 residues. V was shortened by 5 bases and J by 4 bases, with 12 bases between the two germline ends. Written as DNA, the CDR3 is TGTGCCAGCAGCCTCCCTAGCTCCGGGGCCAACGTCCTGACTTTC. Amino acid sequence: CASSLPSSGANVLTF.

This clonotype has at least ten counts. The chain has TRBV7-9 and TRBJ2-6, with D unclear. Germline V gene lookup returns CDR1 SEHNR and CDR2 FQNEAQ (reference sequence). V lost 5 bases and J 1 base, leaving 9 bases between the germline ends. This CDR3 contains 15 residues. The CDR3 sequence: CASSEGRSGANVLTF. Here the CDR3 DNA reads TGTGCCAGCAGCGAAGGTCGATCTGGGGCCAACGTCCTGACTTTC.

This clonotype has a count of ten or more. The chain combines TRBV7-6 with TRBJ2-7; D remains unclear. This CDR3 is built from 14 residues. Trimming took 1 base from V and 3 from J, leaving 10 bases between them. Per germline, CDR1 SGHVS and CDR2 FNYEAQ. The chain's CDR3 is CASSLGSYSYEQYF. The CDR3 bases are TGTGCCAGCAGCTTAGGTTCCTACAGCTACGAGCAGTACTTC.

This clonotype was seen more than once but under ten times. The genes are TRBV5-5 and TRBJ2-7; TRBD2 aligns across 7 bases. Germline-derived CDR1 and CDR2 are SGHKS and YYEKEE (reference sequence). This CDR3 is built from 15 residues. After removal of 3 bases from V and 3 bases from J, the junction contained 9 bases not matched to a gene. The CDR3 bases are TGTGCCAGCAGCTCGAAGGGCGGGAGAAGCTACGAGCAGTACTTC. It codes for CASSSKGGRSYEQYF. Combining the CDR3 with reference TRBV5-5 and TRBJ2-7 gives the whole variable domain DAGVTQSPTHLIKTRGQQVTLRCSPISGHKSVSWYQQVLGQGPQFIFQYYEKEERGRGNFPDRFSARQFPNYSSELNVNALLLGDSALYLCASSSKGGRSYEQYFGPGTRLTVT.

This clonotype appeared a few times. The chain carries TRBV27 and TRBJ2-3; 10 bases fit TRBD1. The J call may be in error: the DNA end matches TRBJ2-5 better. Germline values: CDR1 MNHEY, CDR2 SMNVEV (reference sequence). The CDR3 runs to 15 residues. The CDR3 sequence is CASSLMGQGSETQYF. The CDR3 DNA sequence: TGTGCCAGCAGTTTAATGGGACAGGGGAGCGAGACCCAGTACTTC.

This clonotype was observed at least ten times. The chain joins TRBV27 to TRBJ1-2, with TRBD1 matching 7 bases. The CDR3 runs to 13 residues. After removal of 6 bases from V and 8 bases from J, the junction contained 9 bases not matched to a gene. In germline, CDR1 is MNHEY, CDR2 SMNVEV (reference sequence). The CDR3 spells CASREQGPGGYTF. The CDR3 region has the DNA TGTGCCAGCAGGGAACAGGGGCCGGGGGGCTACACCTTC.

This clonotype was counted ten times or more. V is TRBV30 and J is TRBJ2-3, with no clear D. Germline V gives CDR1 GTSNPN, CDR2 SVGIG (reference sequence). V was pared by 0 bases and J by 2 bases, with 6 bases between. The CDR3 is 13 residues long. DNA for the CDR3: TGTGCCTGGAGTGTGTACTCCACAGATACGCAGTATTTT. The encoded protein is CAWSVYSTDTQYF.

The sample holds many counts of this clonotype. The chain combines TRBV24-1 with TRBJ2-3; D perhaps matches TRBD2 (5 bases). Germline CDR1 is KGHDR and CDR2 is SFDVKD. V lost 12 bases and J 2 bases, leaving 11 bases between the germline ends. This CDR3 has 12 amino acids. The CDR3, as DNA: TGTGCCGGGAGACTCGACACAGATACGCAGTATTTT. Residues: CAGRLDTDTQYF.

This clonotype came up a few times. The chain uses TRBV24-1 and TRBJ2-7; D is unresolved. The CDR3 is made up of 15 amino acids. V lost 2 bases, J lost 3 bases, and 13 bases lay in between. Germline CDR1 reads KGHDR; CDR2 reads SFDVKD. Here the CDR3 reads CATSDSSAIVYEQYF. CDR3 sequence (DNA): TGTGCCACCAGTGATTCGTCAGCTATTGTCTACGAGCAGTACTTC.

J is TRBJ2-2 and V is TRBV2, with no clear D. Trimming pared 11 bases from V and 3 bases from J, leaving 10 bases between. The CDR3 spans 12 residues. The germline gives CDR1 SNHLY, CDR2 FYNNEI. CDR3 sequence (DNA): TGTGCCGCTGGACCTTACACCGGGGAGCTGTTTTTT. Amino acids: CAAGPYTGELFF.

This chain connects TRBV9 to TRBJ2-7, with no clear D. The CDR3 runs to 14 residues. Germline CDR1 SGDLS, CDR2 YYNGEE. Trimming took off 0 bases at V and 2 bases at J, with 9 bases between the two ends. Written as DNA, the CDR3 is TGTGCCAGCAGCGTAGCTTTAGGAACCTACGAGCAGTACTTC. Its translation: CASSVALGTYEQYF.

This clonotype came up many times. The CDR3 sequence: CASSLTAFYEQYF. CDR3 DNA: TGCGCCAGCAGCTTGACTGCCTTCTACGAGCAGTACTTC. This chain links TRBV5-1 with TRBJ2-7; D call uncertain. Germline CDR1 and CDR2: SGHRS and YFSETQ. The CDR3 has 13 residues. V was trimmed by 1 base and J by 3 bases, leaving 8 bases between them.

This clonotype has at least ten counts. V and J are TRBV2 and TRBJ1-4; no clear D gene. CDR1 is SNHLY and CDR2 is FYNNEI in the germline V gene. The length of the CDR3 is 11 residues. Trimming stripped 3 bases from V and 8 bases from J, with 4 bases between. CDR3 loop: CASSDREKLFF. CDR3 bases: TGTGCCAGCAGTGACAGGGAAAAACTGTTTTTT.

This clonotype has a count of ten or more. The chain links TRBV9 to TRBJ2-5, with D maybe TRBD1 (6 bases). Trimming took 0 bases from V and 1 from J, leaving 10 bases between them. Germline V lookup: CDR1 SGDLS, CDR2 YYNGEE. The CDR3 is 15 residues long. This CDR3 is CASSVGPQGQETQYF. Written as DNA, the CDR3 is TGTGCCAGCAGCGTAGGGCCACAGGGCCAAGAGACCCAGTACTTC.

This clonotype was detected a few times. This rearrangement joins TRBV7-8 to TRBJ1-3; possible D gene TRBD1, 5 bases. Looked up from germline, CDR1 is SGHVS and CDR2 is FQNEAQ. CDR3 length equals 16 residues. The germline V and J ends were trimmed by 0 bases and 2 bases, with 11 bases remaining between them. In nucleotides, the CDR3 is TGTGCCAGCAGCTTAGCGGGTAGGGGAGCTGGAAACACCATATATTTT. The encoded protein is CASSLAGRGAGNTIYF.

The chain joins TRBV4-1 to TRBJ2-7; the match to TRBD1 covers 7 bases. The germline gives CDR1 MGHRA, CDR2 YSYEKL. V gave up 4 bases and J gave up 5 bases; unmatched junction bases: 5. The CDR3 consists of 13 residues. The CDR3, as DNA: TGCGCCAGCAGCCGTTCCGGGACAGACGAGCAGTACTTC. Translation gives CASSRSGTDEQYF.

As concerns this clonotype: Given a much more abundant clone one base away, this may be a read error. The chain recombines TRBV5-6 with TRBJ2-1, with TRBD1 identical over 7 bases. The CDR3 runs 16 residues. Germline V gene sequence: CDR1 SGHDT, CDR2 YYEEEE. The J segment lost 10 bases and the V segment lost 5 bases, leaving 18 bases of the junction unmatched. CDR3 coding DNA: TGTGCCAGCAGGCGCTCACGGGACAGCAACTCCTACGAGCAGTTCTTC. Encoded protein: CASRRSRDSNSYEQFF.

In the case of this clonotype: One base away lies a much larger clone, so this may be a sequencing read error. The J gene is TRBJ2-7, the V gene TRBV7-9, with TRBD2 matching over 11 bases. Germline CDR1 SEHNR, CDR2 FQNEAQ (reference sequence). Trimming removed 4 bases from V and 7 bases from J; junction bases left unmatched: 9. The CDR3 runs 15 residues. In nucleotides, the CDR3 is TGTGCCAGCAGCTCCCCGGGACTAGCGGACAATGAGCAGTACTTC. Translated: CASSSPGLADNEQYF. The whole variable domain, remainder taken from reference TRBV7-9 and TRBJ2-7, is DTGVSQNPRHKITKRGQNVTFRCDPISEHNRLYWYRQTLGQGPEFLTYFQNEAQLEKSRLLSDRFSAERPKGSFSTLEIQRTEQGDSAMYLCASSSPGLADNEQYFGPGTRLTVT.

The chain uses TRBV12-3 or TRBV12-4 and TRBJ2-7, with 14 nucleotides matching TRBD2. The junction had 6 bases not matched to a gene; V was cut back by 6 bases and J by 5 bases. The CDR3 spans 15 residues. CDR3 DNA sequence: TGTGCCAGCAGCCCGGGACTAGCGGGAGTAAACGAGCAGTACTTC. Its protein is CASSPGLAGVNEQYF.

This chain uses TRBV12-3 or TRBV12-4 with TRBJ2-5; TRBD2 aligns across 11 bases. The CDR3 spans 16 residues. Trimming took 5 bases from V and 0 from J; bases not matched to a gene: 5. The CDR3 bases are TGTGCCAGCAGTACCGGGACTAGCGGCAACCAAGAGACCCAGTACTTC. This sequence encodes CASSTGTSGNQETQYF.

This clonotype has ten or more counts. V is TRBV6-5 and J is TRBJ2-7; 7 bases align to TRBD2. Trimming removed 2 bases from V and 7 bases from J; junction bases left unmatched: 17. The germline CDR1 and CDR2 sequences are MNHEY and SVGAGI. This CDR3 has 17 residues. CDR3 nucleotide sequence: TGTGCCAGCAGTTACGAGGGGCAGACAGAACTAGCGTGGGAGCAGTACTTC. This gives the protein CASSYEGQTELAWEQYF.

This clonotype has at least ten counts. The chain joins TRBV3-1 to TRBJ1-6; the D gene is possibly TRBD1 (6 bases). Between the trimmed V and J ends, which lost 4 bases and 10 bases, there was a span of 20 bases. This CDR3 spans 16 amino acids. CDR1 is LGHDT, CDR2 YNNKEL, per germline (reference sequence). The CDR3 protein is CASSPTDSRSRSPLHF. Here the CDR3 DNA reads TGTGCCAGCAGCCCTACGGACAGTCGAAGTCGATCACCCCTCCACTTT.

This clonotype was seen many times. The chain uses TRBV27 and TRBJ2-5, with D possibly being TRBD1 (5 bases). CDR3 length equals 13 residues. Trimming cost V 5 bases and J 9 bases, with 16 bases left between them. Germline CDR1 and CDR2: MNHEY and SMNVEV (reference sequence). The CDR3 DNA sequence: TGTGCCAGCAGTCCTCGGGTGCCCAGGGCCCAGTACTTC. The encoded protein is CASSPRVPRAQYF.